Listed below are T cell receptor beta chains from one sample, sequenced in a study of technical replicates of blood from a handful of donors. The protocol was immunoSEQ multiplex PCR, while the TCRdb copy is restricted to in-frame clones and leaves out a portion. The sample holds 65,000 to 95,000 clones; just under 95% are singletons and the top ten take approximately 0.41%. The specimen sequenced was T cells isolated from PBMCs. The receptor set was obtained from a human donor in good health. Each CDR3 is given with its conserved first and last residue. D genes are given only for firm matches. A row's size may be missing; if present it is once, few, many or a size class.

V gene	D gene	clone size	J gene	CDR3 DNA	CDR3 protein
TRBV5-1	NA	NA	TRBJ1-4	TGCGCCAGCACAAGGGGAGGAGAAAAACTGTTTTTT	CASTRGGEKLFF
TRBV29-1	TRBD2	NA	TRBJ2-7	TGCAGCGTTCCGGGACTAGCGGGAGGCTTCTACGAGCAGTACTTC	CSVPGLAGGFYEQYF
TRBV5-1	NA	NA	TRBJ2-3	TGCGCCAGCAGCTTAGTAGTAGCGACCACAGATACGCAGTATTTT	CASSLVVATTDTQYF
TRBV12-5	NA	NA	TRBJ2-5	TGTGCTAGTGGTTTCGCTTCGAAGGGGAGTCCAACAGGGGAGACCCAGTACTTC	CASGFASKGSPTGETQYF
TRBV13	TRBD1	NA	TRBJ1-2	TGTGCCAGCAGCTACATGAAACAGGGGACGGGTAACTATGGCTACACCTTC	CASSYMKQGTGNYGYTF
TRBV30	NA	NA	TRBJ2-7	TGTGCCTGGAGCAACCGGGAGCAGTACTTC	CAWSNREQYF
TRBV19	TRBD1	NA	TRBJ2-2	TGTGCCAGTAGTAGGGACAGGGGGAACACCGGGGAGCTGTTTTTT	CASSRDRGNTGELFF
TRBV2	TRBD1	NA	TRBJ2-4	TGTGCCAGCAGAATTGAGGGGACAGGGGTTGGCAAAAACATTCAGTACTTC	CASRIEGTGVGKNIQYF
TRBV19	NA	NA	TRBJ2-5	TGTGCCAGTAGTATCGACTTGGAGGTCGAGACCCAGTACTTC	CASSIDLEVETQYF
TRBV23-1	NA	NA	TRBJ1-1	TGCGCCAGCAGTCAGAGAGGGATGAACACTGAAGCTTTCTTT	CASSQRGMNTEAFF
TRBV29-1	NA	NA	TRBJ1-2	TGCAGCGTCGCCGTGTCTAATGGCTACACCTTC	CSVAVSNGYTF
TRBV5-8	NA	NA	TRBJ1-1	TGTGCCAGCAGCTTCCCGCTTAATGGCGGCGCTTTCTTT	CASSFPLNGGAFF
TRBV6-5	NA	NA	TRBJ1-5	TGTGCCAGCAGTTACTCGAGGGATCAGCCCCAGCATTTT	CASSYSRDQPQHF
TRBV30	NA	NA	TRBJ2-1	TGTGCCTGGAGTGTACTAAGCGGGTTTTACAATGAGCAGTTCTTC	CAWSVLSGFYNEQFF
TRBV27	NA	NA	TRBJ1-5	TGTGCCAGCAGTTTAAACGGTTATAGCAATCAGCCCCAGCATTTT	CASSLNGYSNQPQHF
TRBV20-1	NA	NA	TRBJ1-2	TGCAGTGCTACGGGGTCCTATGGCTACACCTTC	CSATGSYGYTF
TRBV9	TRBD2	NA	TRBJ2-1	TGTGCCAGCAGCGTAGCACTAGCGGGAGTGAGCTCCTACAATGAGCAGTTCTTC	CASSVALAGVSSYNEQFF
TRBV2	NA	NA	TRBJ1-2	TGTGCCAGCAGTGAAGGGCAGGGCTGGGAGGACTATGGCTACACCTTC	CASSEGQGWEDYGYTF
TRBV19	TRBD1	NA	TRBJ1-2	TGTGCCAGTAGACCGGGACAGGGAACCAACTATGGCTACACCTTC	CASRPGQGTNYGYTF
TRBV7-2	TRBD2	NA	TRBJ2-7	TGTGCCAGCAGCTTAGCAAGAACTAGCGTAGTCGAGCAGTACTTC	CASSLARTSVVEQYF
TRBV7-6	TRBD1	NA	TRBJ1-4	TGTGCCAGCAGCGTAGGGACAGGGGACGGTTGGGGAAAACTGTTTTTT	CASSVGTGDGWGKLFF
TRBV30	NA	NA	TRBJ2-7	TGTGCCTGGGACACCTCCTACGAGCAGTACTTC	CAWDTSYEQYF
TRBV27	NA	NA	TRBJ2-1	TGTGCCAGCAGTAGTGCAGGGGCCACCTACAATGAGCAGTTCTTC	CASSSAGATYNEQFF
TRBV5-1	TRBD1	NA	TRBJ1-4	TGCGCCAGCAGCCTACAGGGGGCTTATGAAAAACTGTTTTTT	CASSLQGAYEKLFF
TRBV27	TRBD1	NA	TRBJ2-3	TGTGCCAGCAGTTATAGCAGGGGACAGCGTACAGATACGCAGTATTTT	CASSYSRGQRTDTQYF
TRBV10-2	TRBD2	NA	TRBJ2-1	TGCGCCAGCGGGGGGGGCGGGAGGGCCAATGAGCAGTTCTTC	CASGGGGRANEQFF
TRBV30	TRBD1	NA	TRBJ1-1	TGTGCCAGAAAAACGGGACAGGGACTAAACACTGAAGCTTTCTTT	CARKTGQGLNTEAFF
TRBV7-3	TRBD1	NA	TRBJ2-5	TGTGCCAGCAGCTCCGGGGACAGCCCAGGGGAGACCCAGTACTTC	CASSSGDSPGETQYF
TRBV10-3	TRBD1	NA	TRBJ1-3	TGTGCCATCAGTAAAACCGAGGGACAGCTAGATAGCTCTGGAAACACCATATATTTT	CAISKTEGQLDSSGNTIYF
TRBV9	TRBD1	NA	TRBJ2-1	TGTGCCAGCAGCGCCGGAGGACAGGGAAACTACAATGAGCAGTTCTTC	CASSAGGQGNYNEQFF
TRBV7-8	NA	NA	TRBJ1-2	TGTGCCAGCAGCCATACAGGGCTACTTAACTATGGCTACACCTTC	CASSHTGLLNYGYTF
TRBV4-2	TRBD2	NA	TRBJ2-7	TGTGCCAGCAGCCAAGTGGGACTAGCGGGACTTGGGGAGCAGTACTTC	CASSQVGLAGLGEQYF
TRBV6-1	NA	once	TRBJ1-2	TGTGCCAGCAGTGAAGGACAGATATATGGCTACACCTTC	CASSEGQIYGYTF
TRBV19	TRBD2	NA	TRBJ2-1	TGTGCCAGTACCGGGACTAGCGGCTACAATGAGCAGTTCTTC	CASTGTSGYNEQFF
TRBV5-1	NA	NA	TRBJ2-7	TGCGCCAGCAGCTTGCCAGGGACCTACGAGCAGTACTTC	CASSLPGTYEQYF
TRBV18	TRBD1	NA	TRBJ2-1	TGTGCCAGCTCACCCACGACAGGGTATGAGCAGTTCTTC	CASSPTTGYEQFF
TRBV28	TRBD1	NA	TRBJ2-7	TGTGCCAGCAGCGAGACAGGGGGCCTTTACGAGCAGTACTTC	CASSETGGLYEQYF
TRBV5-4	TRBD1	NA	TRBJ2-5	TGTGCCAGCAGCCTACCGGACAGGGAAGAGACCCAGTACTTC	CASSLPDREETQYF